Listed here are 3 T cell receptor beta chains from one sample, sequenced in a study of tumor-infiltrating lymphocytes in primary liver carcinoma. For blood RNA, unsorted whole blood served as the source, and germline DNA was extracted too. The template, 450 to 650 ng total RNA, yielded TCR beta cDNA made with a constant-region primer. Three-round nested multiplex PCR performed with slightly modified ARM-PCR produced the TCR beta libraries. Forward primers for TRBV1-TRBV30 and a C-beta reverse primer served the first two PCR rounds, at approximately 10 cycles each. TCRdb re-called the multiplex PCR reads through MiXCR, storing one row per CDR3 protein. This sample has about 210,000 distinct CDR3 sequences, with about two thirds found just once. Sample: peripheral blood. The receptors originated from a woman aged 55-75 years with primary liver carcinoma and hepatitis B virus infection.

Comment on this clonotype: The junction departs from germline at one end; a sequencing error may be responsible. The chain has TRBV6-1 and TRBJ2-3; no clear D. The V gene's germline CDR1 is MNHNS and CDR2 SASEGT. This CDR3 is built from 14 residues. DNA of the CDR3: TGTGCCAACAGTGAATACGGCAGCCGAAATACGCAGTATTTT. Translated, it gives CANSEYGSRNTQYF.

The rearrangement uses TRBV12-3 or TRBV12-4 and TRBJ2-7; D is possibly TRBD1 or TRBD2 (6 bases each). V lost 6 bases to trimming and J lost 3 bases, with 21 bases between them. CDR3 length: 16 residues. This chain's CDR3 is CASSKGGVSEIYEQYF. The CDR3 DNA reads TGTGCCAGCAGCAAGGGGGGCGTGAGTGAAATCTACGAGCAGTACTTC.

The chain combines TRBV29-1 with TRBJ1-2; D uncertain. The CDR3 has 14 amino acids. Germline CDR1 and CDR2: SQVTM and ANQGSEA. The ends were cut back, 5 bases at V and 8 bases at J, with 21 bases in the middle. CDR3 amino acids: CSVIVPNIMEGYTF. In DNA form, the CDR3 reads TGCAGCGTTATAGTCCCCAATATTATGGAAGGCTACACCTTC.